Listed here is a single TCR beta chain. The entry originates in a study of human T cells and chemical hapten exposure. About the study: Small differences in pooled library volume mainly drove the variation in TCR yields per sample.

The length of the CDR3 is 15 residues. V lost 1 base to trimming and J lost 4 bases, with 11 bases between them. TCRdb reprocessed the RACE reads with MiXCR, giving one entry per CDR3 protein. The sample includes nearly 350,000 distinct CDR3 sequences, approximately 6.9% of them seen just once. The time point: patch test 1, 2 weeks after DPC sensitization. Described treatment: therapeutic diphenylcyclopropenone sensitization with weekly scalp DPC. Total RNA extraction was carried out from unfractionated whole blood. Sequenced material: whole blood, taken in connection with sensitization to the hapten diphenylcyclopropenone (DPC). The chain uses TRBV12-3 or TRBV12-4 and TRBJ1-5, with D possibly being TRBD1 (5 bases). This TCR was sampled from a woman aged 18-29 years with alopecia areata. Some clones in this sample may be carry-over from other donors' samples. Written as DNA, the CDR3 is TGTGCCAGCAGTTTAGTAGGGGCAGAAAATCAGCCCCAGCATTTT. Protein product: CASSLVGAENQPQHF.